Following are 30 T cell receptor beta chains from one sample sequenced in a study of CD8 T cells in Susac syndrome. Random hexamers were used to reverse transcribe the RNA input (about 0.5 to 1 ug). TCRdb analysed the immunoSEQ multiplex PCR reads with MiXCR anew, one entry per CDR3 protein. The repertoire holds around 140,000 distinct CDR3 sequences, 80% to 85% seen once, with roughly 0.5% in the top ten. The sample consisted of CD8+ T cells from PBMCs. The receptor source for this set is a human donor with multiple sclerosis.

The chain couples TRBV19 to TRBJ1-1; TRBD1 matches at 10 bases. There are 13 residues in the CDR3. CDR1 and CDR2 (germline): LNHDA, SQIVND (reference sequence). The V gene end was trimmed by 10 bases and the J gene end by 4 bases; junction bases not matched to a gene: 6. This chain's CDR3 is CATTGTGATEAFF. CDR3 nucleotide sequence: TGTGCCACCACCGGGACAGGGGCCACTGAAGCTTTCTTT.

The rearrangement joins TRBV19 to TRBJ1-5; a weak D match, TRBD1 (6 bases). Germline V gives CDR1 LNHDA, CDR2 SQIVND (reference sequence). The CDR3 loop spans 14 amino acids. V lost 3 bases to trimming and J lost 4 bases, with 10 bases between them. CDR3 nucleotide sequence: TGTGCCAGTAGTATTCGGGACACTAATCAGCCCCAGCATTTT. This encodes CASSIRDTNQPQHF. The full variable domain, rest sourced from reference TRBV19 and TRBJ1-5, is DGGITQSPKYLFRKEGQNVTLSCEQNLNHDAMYWYRQDPGQGLRLIYYSQIVNDFQKGDIAEGYSVSREKKESFPLTVTSAQKNPTAFYLCASSIRDTNQPQHFGDGTRLSIL.

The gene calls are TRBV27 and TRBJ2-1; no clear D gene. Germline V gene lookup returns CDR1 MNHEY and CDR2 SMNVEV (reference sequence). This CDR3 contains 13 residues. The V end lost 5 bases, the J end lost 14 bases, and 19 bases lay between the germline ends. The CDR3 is CASSPLAPSEEFF. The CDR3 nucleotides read TGTGCCAGCAGTCCGCTCGCTCCTTCCGAGGAGTTCTTC.

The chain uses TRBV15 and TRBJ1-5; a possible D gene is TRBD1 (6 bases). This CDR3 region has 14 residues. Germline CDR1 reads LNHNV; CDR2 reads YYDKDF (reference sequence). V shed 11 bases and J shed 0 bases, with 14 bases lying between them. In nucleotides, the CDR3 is TGTGCCGCGGGCGGGACACATAGCAATCAGCCCCAGCATTTT. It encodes CAAGGTHSNQPQHF.

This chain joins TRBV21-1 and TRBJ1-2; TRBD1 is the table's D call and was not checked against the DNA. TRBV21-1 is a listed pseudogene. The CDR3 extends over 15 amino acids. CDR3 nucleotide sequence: TGTGCCAGCAGCAAAAATGAGGGACAGCACTATGGCTACACCTTC. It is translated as CASSKNEGQHYGYTF.

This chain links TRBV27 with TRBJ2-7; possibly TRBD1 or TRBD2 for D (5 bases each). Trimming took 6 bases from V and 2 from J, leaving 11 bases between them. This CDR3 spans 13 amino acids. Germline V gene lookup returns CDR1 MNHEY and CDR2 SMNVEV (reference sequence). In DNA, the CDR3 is TGTGCCAGCAGACCGGGACGGACCTACGAGCAGTACTTC. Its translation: CASRPGRTYEQYF.

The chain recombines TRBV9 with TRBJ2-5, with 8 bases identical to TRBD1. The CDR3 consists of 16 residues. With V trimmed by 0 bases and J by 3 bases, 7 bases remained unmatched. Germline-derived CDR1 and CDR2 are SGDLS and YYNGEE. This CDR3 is CASSVEGRGQEETQYF. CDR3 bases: TGTGCCAGCAGCGTAGAGGGCAGGGGGCAGGAAGAGACCCAGTACTTC.

CDR3 protein: CASRAGSGTEAFF. The DNA for the CDR3 is TGTGCCAGTAGGGCAGGGTCGGGCACTGAAGCTTTCTTT. The chain has TRBV19 and TRBJ1-1, with a possible D match to TRBD1 (5 bases). This CDR3 comprises 13 residues. The V gene lost 6 bases and the J gene lost 4 bases, with 12 bases spanning the gap. CDR1 and CDR2 (germline): LNHDA, SQIVND (reference sequence).

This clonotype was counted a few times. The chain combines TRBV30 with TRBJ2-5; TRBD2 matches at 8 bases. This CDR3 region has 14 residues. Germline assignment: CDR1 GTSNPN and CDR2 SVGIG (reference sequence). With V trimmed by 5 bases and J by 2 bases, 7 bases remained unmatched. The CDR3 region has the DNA TGTGCCTGGGGGATCGGGGGGGTTCAAGAGACCCAGTACTTC. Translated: CAWGIGGVQETQYF. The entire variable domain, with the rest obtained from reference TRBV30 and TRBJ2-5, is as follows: SQTIHQWPATLVQPVGSPLSLECTVEGTSNPNLYWYRQAAGRGLQLLFYSVGIGQISSEVPQNLSASRPQDRQFILSSKKLLLSDSGFYLCAWGIGGVQETQYFGPGTRLLVL.

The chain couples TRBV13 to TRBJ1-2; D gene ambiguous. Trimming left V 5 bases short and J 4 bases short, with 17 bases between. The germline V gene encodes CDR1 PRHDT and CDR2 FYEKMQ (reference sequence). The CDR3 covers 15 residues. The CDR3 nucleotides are TGTGCCAGCAGCCCCGGGAACCTAGCCATCTATGGCTACACCTTC. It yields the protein CASSPGNLAIYGYTF.

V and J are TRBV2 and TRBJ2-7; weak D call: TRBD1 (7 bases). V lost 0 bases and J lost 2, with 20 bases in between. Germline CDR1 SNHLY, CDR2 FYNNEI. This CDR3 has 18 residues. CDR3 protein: CASSEAEEGAGGTYEQYF. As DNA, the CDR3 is TGTGCCAGCAGTGAAGCAGAGGAGGGGGCAGGGGGAACCTACGAGCAGTACTTC. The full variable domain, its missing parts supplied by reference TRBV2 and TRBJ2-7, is EPEVTQTPSHQVTQMGQEVILRCVPISNHLYFYWYRQILGQKVEFLVSFYNNEISEKSEIFDDQFSVERPDGSNFTLKIRSTKLEDSAMYFCASSEAEEGAGGTYEQYFGPGTRLTVT.

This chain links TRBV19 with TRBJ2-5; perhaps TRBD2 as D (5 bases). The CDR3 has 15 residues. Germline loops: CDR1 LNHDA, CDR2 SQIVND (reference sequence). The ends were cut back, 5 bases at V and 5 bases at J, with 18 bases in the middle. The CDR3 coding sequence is TGTGCCAGTAGTTCATCACCAGCGGATACGGAGACCCAGTACTTC. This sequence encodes CASSSSPADTETQYF.

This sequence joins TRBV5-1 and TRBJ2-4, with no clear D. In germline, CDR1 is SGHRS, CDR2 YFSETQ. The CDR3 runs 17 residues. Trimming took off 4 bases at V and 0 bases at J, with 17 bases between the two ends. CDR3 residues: CASSPAPGKGAKNIQYF. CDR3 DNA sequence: TGCGCCAGCAGCCCCGCCCCAGGAAAGGGAGCCAAAAACATTCAGTACTTC.

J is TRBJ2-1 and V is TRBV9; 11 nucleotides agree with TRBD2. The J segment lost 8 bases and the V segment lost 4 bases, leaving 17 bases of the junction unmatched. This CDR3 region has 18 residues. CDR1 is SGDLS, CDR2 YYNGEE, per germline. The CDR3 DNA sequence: TGTGCCAGCAGCCCGAAACCCACTAGCGGGAGTTTTTATTATGAGCAGTTCTTC. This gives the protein CASSPKPTSGSFYYEQFF.

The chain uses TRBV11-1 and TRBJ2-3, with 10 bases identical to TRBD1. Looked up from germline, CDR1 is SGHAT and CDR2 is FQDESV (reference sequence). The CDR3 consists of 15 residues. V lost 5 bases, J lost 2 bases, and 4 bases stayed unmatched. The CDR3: CASSRDRGNTDTQYF. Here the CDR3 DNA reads TGTGCCAGCAGCCGGGACAGGGGTAACACAGATACGCAGTATTTT.

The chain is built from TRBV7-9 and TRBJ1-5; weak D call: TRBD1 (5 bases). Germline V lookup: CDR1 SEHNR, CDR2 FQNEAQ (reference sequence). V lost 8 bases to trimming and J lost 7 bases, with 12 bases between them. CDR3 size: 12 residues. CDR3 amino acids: CASSGGRQPQHF. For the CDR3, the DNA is TGTGCCAGCTCGGGGGGTCGGCAGCCCCAGCATTTT.

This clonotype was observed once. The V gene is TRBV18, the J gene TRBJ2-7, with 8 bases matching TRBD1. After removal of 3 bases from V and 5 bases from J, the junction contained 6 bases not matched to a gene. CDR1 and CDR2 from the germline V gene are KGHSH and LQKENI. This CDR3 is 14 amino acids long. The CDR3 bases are TGTGCCAGCTCACCTAAGGACAGGGCCCACGAGCAGTACGTC. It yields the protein CASSPKDRAHEQYV.

The CDR3, as DNA: TGTGCCAGCAGCTTAGGCGGGCCGACAGCGGGGGATACGCAGTATTTT. Protein sequence: CASSLGGPTAGDTQYF. The chain is built from TRBV7-3 and TRBJ2-3, with TRBD2 identical over 7 bases. V lost 2 bases and J lost 6; bases outside the gene matches: 11. The CDR3 is 16 amino acids. From germline, CDR1 is SGHTA and CDR2 FQGTGA.

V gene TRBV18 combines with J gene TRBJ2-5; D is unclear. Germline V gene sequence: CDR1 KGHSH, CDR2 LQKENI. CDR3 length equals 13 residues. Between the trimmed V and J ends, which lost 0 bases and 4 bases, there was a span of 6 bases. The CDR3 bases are TGTGCCAGCTCACCACCGTTAGGAGAGACCCAGTACTTC. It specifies CASSPPLGETQYF.

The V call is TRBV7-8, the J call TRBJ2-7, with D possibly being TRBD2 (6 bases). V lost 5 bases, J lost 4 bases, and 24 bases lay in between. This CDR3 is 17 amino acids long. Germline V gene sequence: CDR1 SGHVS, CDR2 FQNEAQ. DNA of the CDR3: TGTGCCAGCAGCCCCTCCGAGGAGGGTGATTATTTGTACGAGCAGTACGTC. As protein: CASSPSEEGDYLYEQYV.

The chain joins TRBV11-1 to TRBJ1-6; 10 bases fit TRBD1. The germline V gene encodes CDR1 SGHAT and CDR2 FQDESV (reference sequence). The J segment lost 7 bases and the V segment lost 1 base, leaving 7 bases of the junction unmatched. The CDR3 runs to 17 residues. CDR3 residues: CASSLEKRTGGNSPLHF. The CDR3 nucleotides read TGTGCCAGCAGCTTAGAAAAACGGACAGGGGGAAATTCACCCCTCCACTTT.

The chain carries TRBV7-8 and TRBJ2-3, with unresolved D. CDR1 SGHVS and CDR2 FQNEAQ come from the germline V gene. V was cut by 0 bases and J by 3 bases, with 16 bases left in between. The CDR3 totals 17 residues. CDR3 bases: TGTGCCAGCAGCTTAGCCACCGGTCTCCAGATAACAGATACGCAGTATTTT. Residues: CASSLATGLQITDTQYF.

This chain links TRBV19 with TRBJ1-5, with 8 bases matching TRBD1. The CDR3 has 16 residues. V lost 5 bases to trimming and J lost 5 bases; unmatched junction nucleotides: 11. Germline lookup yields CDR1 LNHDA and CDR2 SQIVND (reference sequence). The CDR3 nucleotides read TGTGCCAGTAGTGAGCCCCCGACAGGGGTGCATCAGCCCCAGCATTTT. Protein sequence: CASSEPPTGVHQPQHF.

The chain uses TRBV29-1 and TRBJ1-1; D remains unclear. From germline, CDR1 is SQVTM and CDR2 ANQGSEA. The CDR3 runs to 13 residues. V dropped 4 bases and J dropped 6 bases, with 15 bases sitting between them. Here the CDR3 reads CSVVSGSLSEAFF. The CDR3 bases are TGCAGCGTTGTTTCAGGTTCTTTATCTGAAGCTTTCTTT.

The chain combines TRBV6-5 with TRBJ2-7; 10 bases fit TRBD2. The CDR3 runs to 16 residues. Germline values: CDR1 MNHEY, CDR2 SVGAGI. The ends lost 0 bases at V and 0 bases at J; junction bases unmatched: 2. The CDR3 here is CASSYSQREGSYEQYV. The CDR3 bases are TGTGCCAGCAGTTACTCGCAGCGGGAGGGCTCCTACGAGCAGTACGTC.

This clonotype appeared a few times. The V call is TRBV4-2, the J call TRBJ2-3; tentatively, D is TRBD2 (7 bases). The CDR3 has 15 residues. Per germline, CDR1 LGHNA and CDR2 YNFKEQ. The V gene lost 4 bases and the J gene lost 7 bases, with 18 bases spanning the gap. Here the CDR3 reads CASSLRGGAVNTQYF. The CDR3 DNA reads TGTGCCAGCAGCCTTCGAGGGGGGGCCGTAAATACGCAGTATTTT.

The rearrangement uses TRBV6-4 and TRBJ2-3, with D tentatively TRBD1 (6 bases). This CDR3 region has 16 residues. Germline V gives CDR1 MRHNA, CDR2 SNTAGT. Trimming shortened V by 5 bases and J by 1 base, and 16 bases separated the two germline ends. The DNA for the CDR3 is TGTGCCAGCAGTACAAGAGGGCCAGGGGGCACAGATACGCAGTATTTT. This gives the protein CASSTRGPGGTDTQYF.

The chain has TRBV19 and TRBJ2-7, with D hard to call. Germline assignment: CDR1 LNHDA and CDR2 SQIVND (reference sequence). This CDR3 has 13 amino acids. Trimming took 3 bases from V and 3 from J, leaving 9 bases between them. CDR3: CASSIGPNYEQYF. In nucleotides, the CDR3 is TGTGCCAGTAGTATCGGACCTAACTACGAGCAGTACTTC.

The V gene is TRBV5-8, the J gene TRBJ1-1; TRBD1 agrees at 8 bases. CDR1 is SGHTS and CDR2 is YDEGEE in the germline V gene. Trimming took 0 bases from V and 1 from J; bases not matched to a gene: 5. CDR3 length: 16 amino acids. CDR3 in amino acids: CASSLVPGQENTEAFF. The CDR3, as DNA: TGTGCCAGCAGCTTGGTCCCGGGACAGGAGAACACTGAAGCTTTCTTT.

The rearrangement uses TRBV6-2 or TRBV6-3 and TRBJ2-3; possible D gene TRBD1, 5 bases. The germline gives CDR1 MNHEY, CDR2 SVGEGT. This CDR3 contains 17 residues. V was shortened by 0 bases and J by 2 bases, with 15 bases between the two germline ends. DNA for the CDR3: TGTGCCAGCAGTTACTCTTCCTCAGGGCTTTACACAGATACGCAGTATTTT. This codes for CASSYSSSGLYTDTQYF.